These 27 T cell receptor beta chains share one sample of origin, sequenced in a study of Tregs in tolerant kidney transplant recipients. Measured with immunoSEQ multiplex PCR; TCRdb has only the in-frame clones, and not every one. The sample yields under 85,000 clones, 85% to 90% seen once. Source: CD4+ T cells from blood, taken before the transplant. The receptors come from a human donor who received a combined kidney and bone marrow transplant.

The gene calls are TRBV7-2 and TRBJ2-7; the match to TRBD2 covers 9 bases. This CDR3 has 15 residues. V dropped 5 bases and J dropped 1; count of bases not matched to a gene: 6. Looked up from germline, CDR1 is SGHTA and CDR2 is FQGNSA. The CDR3 sequence: CASSERSGRSYEQYF. The CDR3 coding sequence is TGTGCCAGCAGCGAGCGGAGCGGGAGGTCCTACGAGCAGTACTTC.

The J gene is TRBJ1-4, the V gene TRBV4-1; D unclear. From germline, CDR1 is MGHRA and CDR2 YSYEKL. Trimming removed 6 bases at V and 8 bases at J, with 13 bases between. The CDR3 runs 13 residues. CDR3 coding DNA: TGCGCCAGCAGGAATGTGGGGAGCGAAAAACTGTTTTTT. Residues: CASRNVGSEKLFF.

This rearrangement joins TRBV30 to TRBJ2-7; possible D gene TRBD2, 5 bases. The ends were cut back, 2 bases at V and 0 bases at J, with 14 bases in the middle. CDR3 length: 15 amino acids. The germline V gene encodes CDR1 GTSNPN and CDR2 SVGIG (reference sequence). CDR3 DNA: TGTGCCTGGAGTAGGAGAGCGGTGAGCTCCTACGAGCAGTACTTC. This encodes CAWSRRAVSSYEQYF.

The chain couples TRBV19 to TRBJ2-7, with D perhaps TRBD1 (5 bases). Looked up from germline, CDR1 is LNHDA and CDR2 is SQIVND (reference sequence). The CDR3 totals 15 residues. V was pared by 3 bases and J by 0 bases, with 12 bases between. Here the CDR3 reads CASSMWTPISYEQYF. CDR3 nucleotide sequence: TGTGCCAGTAGTATGTGGACACCGATCTCCTACGAGCAGTACTTC.

V and J are TRBV7-2 and TRBJ2-1; weak D call: TRBD1 (5 bases). The CDR3 sequence is 16 residues long. Between the trimmed V and J ends, which lost 0 bases and 6 bases, there was a span of 15 bases. Per germline, CDR1 SGHTA and CDR2 FQGNSA. In DNA form, the CDR3 reads TGTGCCAGCAGCTTAGCGACAGCTGGGCTGTCCAATGAGCAGTTCTTC. It codes for CASSLATAGLSNEQFF.

This clone was recorded once. V is TRBV5-1 and J is TRBJ2-1; 7 bases are shared with TRBD2. Unmatched junction bases numbered 9, after V lost 0 bases and J lost 0 bases. Looked up from germline, CDR1 is SGHRS and CDR2 is YFSETQ. CDR3 size: 18 residues. The CDR3: CASSLVPSGLNSYNEQFF. CDR3 coding DNA: TGCGCCAGCAGCTTGGTGCCTAGCGGCTTAAACTCCTACAATGAGCAGTTCTTC.

CDR3 region: CASSLDSGIYEQYF. The CDR3 DNA follows: TGTGCCAGCAGCTTAGATAGCGGCATCTACGAGCAGTACTTC. The chain combines TRBV11-2 with TRBJ2-7; the D gene is possibly TRBD2 (6 bases). CDR3 length: 14 amino acids. The V end was cut by 0 bases, the J end by 3 bases, with 9 bases between. Germline loops: CDR1 SGHAT, CDR2 FQNNGV.

The V and J genes are TRBV29-1 and TRBJ2-7; TRBD1 matches at 10 bases. CDR3 length equals 16 residues. The V gene end was trimmed by 0 bases and the J gene end by 0 bases; junction bases not matched to a gene: 5. Germline CDR1 is SQVTM and CDR2 is ANQGSEA. The CDR3 region has the DNA TGCAGCGTTGAAGATCTGGGACAGGGGAACTCCTACGAGCAGTACTTC. Its translation: CSVEDLGQGNSYEQYF.

CDR3 region: CASSNAGVSYYEQYF. As DNA, the CDR3 is TGTGCCAGCAGCAACGCAGGGGTCTCTTACTACGAGCAGTACTTC. V is TRBV28 and J is TRBJ2-7; the D gene is possibly TRBD1 (6 bases). From germline, CDR1 is MDHEN and CDR2 SYDVKM. Trimming pared 6 bases from V and 3 bases from J, leaving 18 bases between. There are 15 residues in the CDR3.

The chain joins TRBV6-1 to TRBJ2-7; D perhaps matches TRBD1 (5 bases). Germline V gene data show CDR1 as MNHNS and CDR2 as SASEGT. V was cut by 6 bases and J by 5 bases, with 8 bases left in between. This CDR3 has 11 residues. The CDR3 loop reads CASRIRDEQYF. CDR3 in DNA: TGTGCCAGCAGGATCAGGGACGAGCAGTACTTC.

The rearrangement links TRBV5-6 to TRBJ1-1, with D unresolved. The CDR3 sequence is 13 residues long. The V end lost 4 bases, the J end lost 1 base, and 8 bases lay between the germline ends. Germline assignment: CDR1 SGHDT and CDR2 YYEEEE. The CDR3 sequence is CASSLTANTEAFF. For the CDR3, the DNA is TGTGCCAGCAGCCTAACAGCGAACACTGAAGCTTTCTTT.

This clone has a handful of counts. V usage is TRBV12-5 and J usage is TRBJ1-2, with D possibly being TRBD1 (5 bases). Per the germline V gene, CDR1 is LGHNT and CDR2 is FRNRAP. This CDR3 region has 11 residues. Trimming stripped 5 bases from V and 13 bases from J, with 14 bases between. CDR3 in amino acids: CASGGPQGSTF. CDR3 DNA: TGTGCTAGTGGTGGCCCCCAGGGATCCACCTTC.

This clone came up a few times. CDR3 nucleotides: TGTGCCAGCAGCCCCAGACAGGGTGGAGAGACCCAGTACTTC. This encodes CASSPRQGGETQYF. This chain uses TRBV7-3 with TRBJ2-5; 7 nucleotides align to TRBD1. Germline assignment: CDR1 SGHTA and CDR2 FQGTGA. This CDR3 is built from 14 residues. The V gene end was trimmed by 5 bases and the J gene end by 4 bases; junction bases not matched to a gene: 7.

This sequence joins TRBV5-4 and TRBJ2-1; perhaps TRBD2 as D (5 bases). The CDR3 consists of 15 residues. V was shortened by 0 bases and J by 4 bases, with 11 bases between the two germline ends. CDR1 SGHNT and CDR2 YYREEE come from the germline V gene (reference sequence). Written as DNA, the CDR3 is TGTGCCAGCAGCTTGGATGCGGGTAAATACAATGAGCAGTTCTTC. Encoded protein: CASSLDAGKYNEQFF. The variable domain in full, completed from reference TRBV5-4 and TRBJ2-1, reads ETGVTQSPTHLIKTRGQQVTLRCSSQSGHNTVSWYQQALGQGPQFIFQYYREEENGRGNFPPRFSGLQFPNYSSELNVNALELDDSALYLCASSLDAGKYNEQFFGPGTRLTVL.

The chain recombines TRBV10-3 with TRBJ1-2; a weak D match, TRBD1 (5 bases). The CDR3 consists of 14 residues. Trimming shortened V by 10 bases and J by 0 bases, and 15 bases separated the two germline ends. CDR1 is ENHRY and CDR2 is SYGVKD in the germline V gene. DNA for the CDR3: TGTGCCACCGACAGCAGGCTAACTAACTATGGCTACACCTTC. It encodes CATDSRLTNYGYTF.

The rearrangement joins TRBV7-2 to TRBJ2-7, with D perhaps matching TRBD2 (7 bases). The CDR3 has 16 residues. The V and J ends lost 0 bases and 2 bases respectively, with 14 bases between them. CDR1 and CDR2 from the germline V gene are SGHTA and FQGNSA. CDR3 in DNA: TGTGCCAGCAGCTTAGCGGGGGGCGGGACTACCTACGAGCAGTACTTC. Its translation is CASSLAGGGTTYEQYF.

The chain recombines TRBV7-8 with TRBJ2-1; 8 nucleotides match TRBD2. The CDR3 loop spans 16 amino acids. The germline CDR1 and CDR2 sequences are SGHVS and FQNEAQ. The V and J ends lost 4 bases and 8 bases, in that order; junction bases with no gene match: 13. In DNA form, the CDR3 reads TGTGCCAGCAGCTCCACTAGCGGAAGAGGGATGCATGAGCAGTTCTTC. Amino acid sequence: CASSSTSGRGMHEQFF.

DNA of the CDR3: TGCGCCAGCAGCAACCTGGTCGGGGGTGCTAATGAAAAACTGTTTTTT. It is translated as CASSNLVGGANEKLFF. V and J are TRBV5-1 and TRBJ1-4; D possibly corresponds to TRBD1 (5 bases). The CDR3 contains 16 residues. Trimming pared 4 bases from V and 3 bases from J, leaving 16 bases between. Germline V gene data show CDR1 as SGHRS and CDR2 as YFSETQ.

The chain has TRBV5-1 and TRBJ1-2; 9 bases map to TRBD1. Trimming cost V 4 bases and J 7 bases; bases outside gene matches: 5. Looked up from germline, CDR1 is SGHRS and CDR2 is YFSETQ. The CDR3 has 13 residues. CDR3 sequence: CASSGSDRGGYTF. The CDR3 DNA reads as TGCGCCAGCAGCGGGTCGGACAGGGGTGGCTACACCTTC.

The chain carries TRBV29-1 and TRBJ2-7, with D tentatively TRBD2 (6 bases). This CDR3 region has 13 residues. Deletions cut 2 bases from V and 3 bases from J, with 11 bases between. Germline CDR1 reads SQVTM; CDR2 reads ANQGSEA. The CDR3 bases are TGCAGCGTTGAAATAGGAGGGTTCTACGAGCAGTACTTC. Translation: CSVEIGGFYEQYF.

This chain connects TRBV4-3 to TRBJ2-3; a weak D match, TRBD2 (5 bases). V was cut by 0 bases and J by 0 bases, with 10 bases left in between. Germline CDR1 reads LGHNA; CDR2 reads YSLEER. There are 16 residues in the CDR3. The CDR3, as DNA: TGCGCCAGCAGCCAAGATTCAGACTATAGCACAGATACGCAGTATTTT. It yields the protein CASSQDSDYSTDTQYF.

A single count supports this clone. Here the CDR3 reads CSAITRKDGQGFIPKAFF. The CDR3 region has the DNA TGCAGCGCTATAACCAGAAAAGACGGACAGGGGTTTATTCCCAAAGCTTTCTTT. The rearrangement uses TRBV29-1 and TRBJ1-1; 9 nucleotides match TRBD1. CDR3 length: 18 amino acids. The junction had 27 bases not matched to a gene; V was cut back by 7 bases and J by 9 bases. From germline, CDR1 is SQVTM and CDR2 ANQGSEA.

This chain links TRBV7-2 with TRBJ1-2; unclear D gene. Germline V lookup: CDR1 SGHTA, CDR2 FQGNSA. The CDR3 consists of 13 residues. V gave up 3 bases and J gave up 9 bases, with 14 bases separating them. For the CDR3, the DNA is TGTGCCAGCAGCTTCCACGGGGTTCTTAGCTACACCTTC. Protein: CASSFHGVLSYTF.

The rearrangement links TRBV5-4 to TRBJ1-2; no reliable D call. Trimming removed 0 bases from V and 2 bases from J, with 5 bases in between. Germline CDR1 SGHNT, CDR2 YYREEE (reference sequence). The CDR3 is 13 residues long. CDR3 DNA sequence: TGTGCCAGCAGCTTGGACAGAAACTATGGCTACACCTTC. It encodes CASSLDRNYGYTF.

The gene calls are TRBV7-6 and TRBJ2-7; D may be TRBD1 (5 bases). V lost 4 bases and J lost 3, with 19 bases in between. The CDR3 covers 16 residues. Germline lookup yields CDR1 SGHVS and CDR2 FNYEAQ. In DNA form, the CDR3 reads TGTGCCAGCAGCTCAAAAAAGGGGAAAACGGACTACGAGCAGTACTTC. This sequence encodes CASSSKKGKTDYEQYF. Based on the CDR3 plus reference TRBV7-6 and TRBJ2-7, the full variable domain is GAGVSQSPRYKVTKRGQDVALRCDPISGHVSLYWYRQALGQGPEFLTYFNYEAQQDKSGLPNDRFSAERPEGSISTLTIQRTEQRDSAMYRCASSSKKGKTDYEQYFGPGTRLTVT.

The chain carries TRBV28 and TRBJ1-2, with D unresolved. CDR1 is MDHEN and CDR2 is SYDVKM in the germline V gene. CDR3 length equals 14 residues. Trimming left V 1 base short and J 8 bases short, with 14 bases between. CDR3 sequence (DNA): TGTGCCAGCAGTTTATCCACGGGGTCTGGAGGCTACACCTTC. It specifies CASSLSTGSGGYTF.

The chain recombines TRBV18 with TRBJ1-1; perhaps TRBD1 as D (5 bases). Germline V CDR1 and CDR2: KGHSH, LQKENI. V gave up 3 bases and J gave up 4 bases, with 15 bases separating them. The CDR3 consists of 15 residues. CDR3 DNA: TGTGCCAGCTCACCGGTCGGTCAGGGCATCACTGAAGCTTTCTTT. As protein: CASSPVGQGITEAFF.